Included here is one T cell receptor (beta chain) sequence, with context. The antigen is undetermined. This sample was taken from a study of cytomegalovirus exposure and HLA in healthy donors. As for the study in general: Samples from HLA-typed donors yielded around 85 million unique TCRs in an early data release.

The CDR3 sequence is 13 residues long. Germline trimming cut 4 bases from V and 3 bases from J; bases unmatched to any gene: 3. In germline, CDR1 is SGDLS, CDR2 YYNGEE. PCR primers comprised 60 Vbeta and 13 Jbeta primers. The table came from immunoSEQ multiplex PCR; TCRdb's copy has only in-frame clones and leaves some out. In the table there are about 200,000 clones, more than 70% of which are singletons. Study-level findings and limits: Productive status was seen about 87% or about 30% of the time for most TCR beta V segments in an earlier analysis. In a later analysis, the majority of CMV-associated beta chains seemingly showed HLA restriction.

This clonotype was obtained from a woman in her forties in good health and CMV-seronegative. V usage is TRBV9 and J usage is TRBJ1-2; 7 nucleotides agree with TRBD1. The sample consisted of PBMCs. The CDR3 bases are TGTGCCAGCAGCAGGGACAGTGACTATGGCTACACCTTC. Protein: CASSRDSDYGYTF.